The sequence of this T cell receptor beta chain was determined in a study of T cells in localized non-small cell lung cancer. Study conclusions and caveats: Investigators sequenced only a single tumor region, leaving heterogeneity possible. Appearing in adjacent lung were a median 57 of the top 100 tumor clones.

CDR3 size: 13 residues. V lost 3 bases, J lost 7 bases, and 13 bases lay in between. Germline V gene lookup returns CDR1 SGHRS and CDR2 YFSETQ. Profiled with immunoSEQ multiplex PCR; TCRdb holds only in-frame clones, not every one. This table has some 90,000 clones, 87% appearing once. This clone has a handful of counts. No antigen is known for it. Sequenced here: peripheral blood, sampled before any cancer treatment. The sequence was collected from a man aged 35 to 69 with stage I squamous cell lung carcinoma. The chain is built from TRBV5-1 and TRBJ1-1; maybe TRBD1 (6 bases). The CDR3 region is CASSSQGLREAFF. The DNA for the CDR3 is TGCGCCAGCAGCTCACAGGGTCTGCGTGAAGCTTTCTTT. The variable domain in full, with the rest retrieved from reference TRBV5-1 and TRBJ1-1, is KAGVTQTPRYLIKTRGQQVTLSCSPISGHRSVSWYQQTPGQGLQFLFEYFSETQRNKGNFPGRFSGRQFSNSRSEMNVSTLELGDSALYLCASSSQGLREAFFGQGTRLTVV.